This entry lists 14 T cell receptor beta chains sequenced from one sample in a study of siplizumab effects on memory and regulatory T cells. Using immunoSEQ multiplex PCR, the repertoire was profiled, and TCRdb retains in-frame clones only, with some absent. The sample lists 55,000 to 70,000 clones; 93% were seen once. Sequencing was carried out using CD8+ T cells sorted from blood. The receptors derive from a human donor in good health.

This sequence joins TRBV30 and TRBJ1-1; no clear D. Germline CDR1 reads GTSNPN; CDR2 reads SVGIG (reference sequence). V dropped 8 bases and J dropped 7 bases, with 17 bases sitting between them. This CDR3 contains 12 residues. The CDR3 spells CAITLRASEAFF. DNA for the CDR3: TGTGCCATAACCCTGAGGGCCAGTGAAGCTTTCTTT.

The chain recombines TRBV27 with TRBJ1-2, with a possible D match to TRBD1 (5 bases). Between the trimmed V and J ends, which lost 2 bases and 6 bases, there was a span of 16 bases. This CDR3 region has 15 residues. Germline CDR1 reads MNHEY; CDR2 reads SMNVEV (reference sequence). The CDR3 bases are TGTGCCAGCAGTTTACGCAGGCGGGGGTTCGATGGCTACACCTTC. It codes for CASSLRRRGFDGYTF.

This sequence joins TRBV28 and TRBJ1-2; 7 bases map to TRBD1. V was pared by 3 bases and J by 5 bases, with 9 bases of the junction left unmatched. Germline assignment: CDR1 MDHEN and CDR2 SYDVKM. The CDR3 loop spans 15 amino acids. In DNA form, the CDR3 reads TGTGCCAGCAGTTTGGGGTTTGGGACAGCATATGGCTACACCTTC. This translates into CASSLGFGTAYGYTF.

This clone was seen a single time. The CDR3 loop is CASSGSGFGGTGELFF. Written as DNA, the CDR3 is TGTGCCAGCAGCGGCTCAGGCTTCGGTGGAACCGGGGAGCTGTTTTTT. The chain joins TRBV4-2 to TRBJ2-2; the D is unclear. Trimming left V 5 bases short and J 5 bases short, with 18 bases between. CDR1 LGHNA and CDR2 YNFKEQ come from the germline V gene. The CDR3 is 16 amino acids.

The V call is TRBV11-3, the J call TRBJ2-1; TRBD2 aligns across 11 bases. The CDR3 consists of 14 residues. V lost 5 bases, J lost 12 bases, and 9 bases stayed unmatched. In germline, CDR1 is SGHNT, CDR2 YENEEA. Written as DNA, the CDR3 is TGTGCCAGCAGCGCAACGACTAGCGGGAAGTCGCAGTTCTTC. It encodes CASSATTSGKSQFF.

V and J are TRBV28 and TRBJ1-5; the D gene is possibly TRBD1 (6 bases). The CDR3 totals 15 residues. Germline CDR1 and CDR2: MDHEN and SYDVKM. Trimming shortened V by 0 bases and J by 2 bases, and 8 bases separated the two germline ends. CDR3 in amino acids: CASSLWGAGNQPQHF. As DNA, the CDR3 is TGTGCCAGCAGTTTATGGGGGGCTGGCAATCAGCCCCAGCATTTT.

The genes are TRBV2 and TRBJ2-1; possible D gene TRBD2, 5 bases. CDR3 length equals 19 residues. Germline CDR1 reads SNHLY; CDR2 reads FYNNEI. The germline V and J ends were trimmed by 2 bases and 1 base, with 21 bases remaining between them. The CDR3, as DNA: TGTGCCAGCAGTGAATCGGAGCGGATGGCGGGTTCGTCCTACAATGAGCAGTTCTTC. It specifies CASSESERMAGSSYNEQFF.

The chain joins TRBV28 to TRBJ1-6, with D possibly being TRBD1 (5 bases). The germline gives CDR1 MDHEN, CDR2 SYDVKM. V lost 7 bases, J lost 2 bases, and 18 bases lay in between. CDR3 length: 17 amino acids. In DNA form, the CDR3 reads TGTGCCAGCACTCTAAGCGGGGGGTTCACCTATAATTCACCCCTCCACTTT. Its translation: CASTLSGGFTYNSPLHF.

This clone appeared a few times. V and J are TRBV6-4 and TRBJ1-2; 7 bases agree with TRBD1. There are 14 residues in the CDR3. Looked up from germline, CDR1 is MRHNA and CDR2 is SNTAGT. Germline trimming cut 2 bases from V and 6 bases from J; bases unmatched to any gene: 6. CDR3: CASSDGQGGNGYTF. CDR3 nucleotides: TGTGCCAGCAGTGACGGGCAGGGGGGAAATGGCTACACCTTC.

The V gene is TRBV11-2, the J gene TRBJ1-3; D gene unclear. Trimming removed 2 bases at V and 2 bases at J, with 4 bases between. The CDR3 runs 13 residues. The germline CDR1 and CDR2 sequences are SGHAT and FQNNGV. CDR3 protein: CASSLWAGNTIYF. The DNA of the CDR3 is TGTGCCAGCAGCTTATGGGCTGGAAACACCATATATTTT.

The chain couples TRBV7-9 to TRBJ2-1; D is ambiguous. The V gene's germline CDR1 is SEHNR and CDR2 FQNEAQ (reference sequence). V was shortened by 2 bases and J by 1 base, with 9 bases between the two germline ends. The CDR3 loop spans 15 amino acids. The CDR3 bases are TGTGCCAGCAGCTTACCGGGTGCATCCTACAATGAGCAGTTCTTC. This translates into CASSLPGASYNEQFF.

This chain links TRBV30 with TRBJ1-1; TRBD1 might be the D (5 bases). Germline loops: CDR1 GTSNPN, CDR2 SVGIG (reference sequence). The CDR3 loop spans 14 amino acids. V was clipped by 2 bases and J by 1 base, with 11 bases between them. Here the CDR3 reads CAWSSGVGNTEAFF. CDR3 DNA sequence: TGTGCCTGGAGTTCGGGGGTCGGGAACACTGAAGCTTTCTTT.

The V gene is TRBV15, the J gene TRBJ2-1; 12 bases match TRBD2. CDR1 is LNHNV, CDR2 YYDKDF, per germline (reference sequence). This CDR3 region has 16 residues. The V segment lost 3 bases and the J segment 4 bases; nucleotides outside the gene matches: 4. Here the CDR3 DNA reads TGTGCCACCAGCAGCGACCTAGCGGGAGGGTACAATGAGCAGTTCTTC. Translated: CATSSDLAGGYNEQFF.

The chain uses TRBV28 and TRBJ1-1; no definite D call. The germline gives CDR1 MDHEN, CDR2 SYDVKM. The CDR3 is 14 amino acids. Between the trimmed V and J ends, which lost 0 bases and 5 bases, there was a span of 10 bases. The CDR3 DNA is TGTGCCAGCAGTTTATGGTCCACGGGGACTGAAGCTTTCTTT. This translates into CASSLWSTGTEAFF.